This TCR beta chain derives from a study of shared clonotypes between healthy human individuals. In germline, CDR1 is SGHRS, CDR2 YFSETQ. The CDR3 runs 13 residues. The V end lost 8 bases, the J end lost 0 bases, and 12 bases lay between the germline ends. Study results and caveats: Shared clonotypes: about 5% naive CD4, 3% to 3.5% naive CD8, 2.3% memory CD4, under 0.5% memory CD8. Read depth was anticipated to influence clonotype sharing among donors. Relative to their counterparts shared across all four donors, non-shared clonotypes exhibited diminished generation probabilities.

Clones were sequenced by immunoSEQ multiplex PCR, and TCRdb holds only the in-frame ones, with some missing. This table holds about 680,000 clones, approximately 90% found once. About this clone itself: The antigen is undetermined.

Naivety among CD8 cells was defined by CD45RO negativity and positive CCR7 selection, thereby excluding terminally differentiated effector memory CD45RA+ cells. Healthy and HIV-negative, the adult donors had no recent acute infections or vaccinations. Sequenced sample: naive CD8+ T cells sorted from blood. The sequence came from a man aged 25 to 40 in good health. The gene calls are TRBV5-1 and TRBJ2-7; D call uncertain. The CDR3 DNA follows: TGCGCCAGTAGGGTCGGCTTCTCCTACGAGCAGTACTTC. The encoded protein is CASRVGFSYEQYF.